What follows are 32 T cell receptor beta chains derived from one specimen sequenced in a study of blood T cell repertoires in COVID-19. Produced via immunoSEQ multiplex PCR; TCRdb's table is partial and in-frame only. Of roughly 300,000 clones listed, roughly 88% are singletons. The specimen was peripheral blood. The receptors were gathered from a woman aged 45-65 years with acute or convalescent COVID-19.

This chain links TRBV6-6 with TRBJ1-5, with D perhaps TRBD1 (6 bases). Trimming removed 5 bases from V and 7 bases from J, with 12 bases in between. The germline V gene encodes CDR1 MNHNY and CDR2 SVGAGI (reference sequence). The CDR3 covers 13 residues. CDR3 sequence reads: CASSAQGEQPQHF. CDR3 in DNA: TGTGCCAGCAGTGCACAGGGTGAGCAGCCCCAGCATTTT.

The genes are TRBV5-1 and TRBJ2-3, with 11 bases lining up with TRBD2. Germline V lookup: CDR1 SGHRS, CDR2 YFSETQ. The CDR3 spans 17 residues. Germline trimming cut 3 bases from V and 0 bases from J; bases unmatched to any gene: 6. The CDR3 reads CASSSGTSGSSTDTQYF. As DNA, the CDR3 is TGCGCCAGCAGCTCCGGGACTAGCGGCTCTAGCACAGATACGCAGTATTTT.

This clone was recorded a few times. The CDR3 reads CASSHPGQGSDTQYF. In DNA, the CDR3 is TGCGCCAGCAGCCACCCGGGACAGGGGTCAGATACGCAGTATTTT. This chain links TRBV4-1 with TRBJ2-3; 10 bases fit TRBD1. The CDR3 is 15 amino acids. The J segment lost 4 bases and the V segment lost 3 bases, leaving 4 bases of the junction unmatched. Per germline, CDR1 MGHRA and CDR2 YSYEKL.

The rearrangement uses TRBV6-5 and TRBJ1-5, with a tentative D call TRBD1 (5 bases). Per the germline V gene, CDR1 is MNHEY and CDR2 is SVGAGI. The ends were cut back, 6 bases at V and 0 bases at J, with 9 bases in the middle. The CDR3 runs to 14 residues. CDR3 nucleotides: TGTGCCAGCAGCAGGGACTTTAGCAATCAGCCCCAGCATTTT. This encodes CASSRDFSNQPQHF.

The chain recombines TRBV25-1 with TRBJ2-7, with 7 bases identical to TRBD1. V gave up 6 bases and J gave up 3 bases; unmatched junction bases: 5. CDR1 and CDR2 from the germline V gene are MGHDK and SYGVNS. The CDR3 consists of 13 residues. The CDR3: CASRQDRFYEQYF. The DNA of the CDR3 is TGTGCCAGCAGACAGGACAGGTTCTACGAGCAGTACTTC.

V usage is TRBV10-3 and J usage is TRBJ1-1, with 9 positions matching TRBD1. CDR3 length equals 16 residues. Trimming took 6 bases from V and 5 from J; bases not matched to a gene: 13. Germline V gene lookup returns CDR1 ENHRY and CDR2 SYGVKD. The CDR3, as DNA: TGTGCCATCAGGCCTTCCACGGGACAGGGCCAAACTGAAGCTTTCTTT. This sequence encodes CAIRPSTGQGQTEAFF.

The V call is TRBV11-3, the J call TRBJ2-7; TRBD2 matches 13 bases. The length of the CDR3 is 13 residues. Looked up from germline, CDR1 is SGHNT and CDR2 is YENEEA. The trim removed 5 bases at V and 7 bases at J, leaving 2 bases unmatched. The CDR3 bases are TGTGCCAGCAGCCGGACTAGCGGGAGAGAGCAGTACTTC. Protein: CASSRTSGREQYF.

The chain employs TRBV19 and TRBJ1-2; 7 positions agree with TRBD1. CDR1 is LNHDA and CDR2 is SQIVND in the germline V gene (reference sequence). The CDR3 length is 14 residues. V lost 4 bases and J lost 8; bases outside the gene matches: 10. CDR3 sequence: CASSTSSGQIGYTF. Written as DNA, the CDR3 is TGTGCCAGTAGTACCTCCTCGGGACAGATAGGCTACACCTTC.

The chain recombines TRBV29-1 with TRBJ2-2; 11 bases map to TRBD2. The ends lost 6 bases at V and 1 base at J; junction bases unmatched: 7. The CDR3 has 16 residues. The V gene's germline CDR1 is SQVTM and CDR2 ANQGSEA. CDR3 sequence (DNA): TGCAGCGTCCCTCGACTAGCGGGATTGAACACCGGGGAGCTGTTTTTT. Protein sequence: CSVPRLAGLNTGELFF.

This sequence joins TRBV24-1 and TRBJ2-2; 10 bases are a match to TRBD1. With 7 bases clipped from V and 3 bases from J, the junction kept 7 bases outside the gene matches. The length of the CDR3 is 16 residues. The germline V gene has CDR1 KGHDR and CDR2 SFDVKD. CDR3 sequence (DNA): TGTGCCACCAGGCAAGGACAGGGGGGTGACACCGGGGAGCTGTTTTTT. This gives the protein CATRQGQGGDTGELFF.

The chain carries TRBV15 and TRBJ1-2; 7 bases fit TRBD1. The CDR3 runs 16 residues. V shed 1 base and J 5 bases; nucleotides not matched to a gene: 10. CDR1 is LNHNV, CDR2 YYDKDF, per germline (reference sequence). CDR3 amino acids: CATSRGVGTAPYGYTF. In DNA form, the CDR3 reads TGTGCCACCAGCAGAGGGGTGGGGACAGCTCCTTATGGCTACACCTTC.

V is TRBV10-3 and J is TRBJ1-1; 7 nucleotides agree with TRBD1. Germline V gene data show CDR1 as ENHRY and CDR2 as SYGVKD. Unmatched junction bases numbered 8, after V lost 4 bases and J lost 9 bases. The CDR3 runs to 13 residues. The CDR3 reads CAISVGRGRKAFF. In DNA form, the CDR3 reads TGTGCCATCAGTGTCGGTAGGGGGCGCAAAGCTTTCTTT.

The rearrangement joins TRBV28 to TRBJ2-7; 10 bases fit TRBD2. This CDR3 has 16 residues. Germline values: CDR1 MDHEN, CDR2 SYDVKM. The V gene end was trimmed by 5 bases and the J gene end by 3 bases; junction bases not matched to a gene: 10. DNA of the CDR3: TGTGCCAGCAGTCCCTCACCCGGACTAGCGGACTACGAGCAGTACTTC. Amino acid sequence: CASSPSPGLADYEQYF.

V and J are TRBV5-1 and TRBJ2-2; no reliable D call. In germline, CDR1 is SGHRS, CDR2 YFSETQ. The CDR3 extends over 19 amino acids. V lost 0 bases and J 7 bases, leaving 25 bases between the germline ends. CDR3 sequence: CASSLVIFHETSSIGELFF. The CDR3 nucleotides read TGCGCCAGCAGCTTGGTAATTTTTCACGAAACGAGTTCGATCGGGGAGCTGTTTTTT.

The CDR3 here is CASSPTGDTDTQYF. The CDR3 DNA reads as TGTGCCAGCTCACCGACAGGGGACACAGATACGCAGTATTTT. The chain combines TRBV18 with TRBJ2-3; 8 nucleotides align to TRBD1. The CDR3 extends over 14 amino acids. Losses at the gene ends were 3 bases for V and 2 bases for J; bases not matched to a gene: 1. In germline, CDR1 is KGHSH, CDR2 LQKENI.

The V gene is TRBV11-2, the J gene TRBJ1-1, with TRBD1 matching 12 bases. The germline gives CDR1 SGHAT, CDR2 FQNNGV. There are 15 residues in the CDR3. V was pared by 0 bases and J by 9 bases, with 5 bases of the junction left unmatched. The CDR3 nucleotides read TGTGCCAGCAGCTTAGAAGGGACAGGGGGCGGGAAAGCTTTCTTT. Encoded protein: CASSLEGTGGGKAFF. Drawing the rest from reference TRBV11-2 and TRBJ1-1, the complete variable domain is EAGVAQSPRYKIIEKRQSVAFWCNPISGHATLYWYQQILGQGPKLLIQFQNNGVVDDSQLPKDRFSAERLKGVDSTLKIQPAKLEDSAVYLCASSLEGTGGGKAFFGQGTRLTVV.

This chain joins TRBV28 and TRBJ1-4; the D gene is possibly TRBD1 (6 bases). The CDR3 is 16 amino acids. Germline CDR1 reads MDHEN; CDR2 reads SYDVKM. The V end was cut by 3 bases, the J end by 0 bases, with 11 bases between. The CDR3 DNA sequence: TGTGCCAGCAGTTTCGAGGACAGCGCAACTAATGAAAAACTGTTTTTT. Amino acids: CASSFEDSATNEKLFF.

The chain uses TRBV5-4 and TRBJ2-2; a weak D match, TRBD1 (6 bases). The V end was cut by 4 bases, the J end by 7 bases, with 17 bases between. The CDR3 is 15 amino acids. Per germline, CDR1 SGHNT and CDR2 YYREEE (reference sequence). The CDR3 region has the DNA TGTGCCAGCAGCCCCGAACCGACAGGACGCGGGGAGCTGTTTTTT. Its translation is CASSPEPTGRGELFF.

The rearrangement joins TRBV5-1 to TRBJ2-3; 8 bases fit TRBD1. Unmatched junction bases numbered 3, after V lost 0 bases and J lost 0 bases. The germline V gene encodes CDR1 SGHRS and CDR2 YFSETQ. The CDR3 has 16 amino acids. For the CDR3, the DNA is TGCGCCAGCAGCTTGGGACAGGGGCCCAGCACAGATACGCAGTATTTT. Amino acids: CASSLGQGPSTDTQYF.

The chain uses TRBV24-1 and TRBJ2-7; 7 bases fit TRBD2. The CDR3 has 16 residues. The ends lost 5 bases at V and 2 bases at J; junction bases unmatched: 11. Germline CDR1 reads KGHDR; CDR2 reads SFDVKD. CDR3 sequence: CATSAAEGGAPYEQYF. Here the CDR3 DNA reads TGTGCCACCAGTGCCGCTGAGGGAGGGGCTCCCTACGAGCAGTACTTC.

J is TRBJ2-7 and V is TRBV18; 7 bases are a match to TRBD1. J gave up 2 bases and V 3 bases, and 7 bases lay outside the gene matches. CDR1 and CDR2 (germline): KGHSH, LQKENI. CDR3 length: 15 amino acids. CDR3 protein: CASSPPLGQTYEQYF. In DNA form, the CDR3 reads TGTGCCAGCTCACCGCCCTTGGGACAGACCTACGAGCAGTACTTC. The variable domain in full, completed from reference TRBV18 and TRBJ2-7, reads NAGVMQNPRHLVRRRGQEARLRCSPMKGHSHVYWYRQLPEEGLKFMVYLQKENIIDESGMPKERFSAEFPKEGPSILRIQQVVRGDSAAYFCASSPPLGQTYEQYFGPGTRLTVT.

This chain joins TRBV29-1 and TRBJ2-3, with TRBD2 matching 7 bases. The CDR3 is 15 residues long. Per germline, CDR1 SQVTM and CDR2 ANQGSEA. J lost 1 base, V lost 5 bases, and 9 bases had no gene match. CDR3 nucleotides: TGCAGCGTTTTAGGTAGCGGGCGGGGCACAGATACGCAGTATTTT. It yields the protein CSVLGSGRGTDTQYF.

The V gene is TRBV2, the J gene TRBJ2-2; maybe TRBD1 (5 bases). The CDR3 is 14 amino acids. CDR1 is SNHLY and CDR2 is FYNNEI in the germline V gene. With 7 bases removed from V and 4 bases from J, the gap between germline ends came to 13 bases. The chain's CDR3 is CASKAGYLTGELFF. The CDR3 DNA reads as TGTGCCAGCAAGGCAGGGTATCTCACCGGGGAGCTGTTTTTT.

This chain connects TRBV24-1 to TRBJ1-5, with D hard to call. Trimming took 5 bases from V and 5 from J, leaving 12 bases between them. This CDR3 comprises 14 residues. Germline loops: CDR1 KGHDR, CDR2 SFDVKD. This chain's CDR3 is CATSGGDMYQPQHF. The CDR3 coding sequence is TGTGCCACCAGTGGGGGAGACATGTATCAGCCCCAGCATTTT.

The genes are TRBV5-1 and TRBJ1-1, with D uncertain. The germline V gene has CDR1 SGHRS and CDR2 YFSETQ. This CDR3 comprises 13 residues. The V and J ends lost 4 bases and 1 base respectively, with 8 bases between them. CDR3 bases: TGCGCCAGCAGCGGGCAGTCGAACACTGAAGCTTTCTTT. Its translation is CASSGQSNTEAFF.

The rearrangement joins TRBV7-2 to TRBJ2-3; no clear D. Germline lookup yields CDR1 SGHTA and CDR2 FQGNSA. Trimming pared 1 base from V and 6 bases from J, leaving 8 bases between. The CDR3 is 13 residues long. Here the CDR3 DNA reads TGTGCCAGCAGCTTAGTGGAGCCGGATACGCAGTATTTT. Translation: CASSLVEPDTQYF.

The chain employs TRBV7-9 and TRBJ2-3, with 7 bases matching TRBD1. The CDR3 spans 17 residues. V was pared by 1 base and J by 2 bases, with 9 bases of the junction left unmatched. From germline, CDR1 is SEHNR and CDR2 FQNEAQ (reference sequence). The CDR3 DNA follows: TGTGCCAGCAGCTTAGGGACAGGAATCAAACACACAGATACGCAGTATTTT. Residues: CASSLGTGIKHTDTQYF.

The chain couples TRBV9 to TRBJ1-2; maybe TRBD1 (6 bases). Germline CDR1 is SGDLS and CDR2 is YYNGEE. Trimming shortened V by 3 bases and J by 3 bases, and 18 bases separated the two germline ends. The CDR3 is made up of 16 amino acids. The CDR3 is CASSDGTSLLHYGYTF. For the CDR3, the DNA is TGTGCCAGCAGCGACGGGACAAGCTTGTTGCACTATGGCTACACCTTC.

This chain connects TRBV28 to TRBJ2-5, with 12 bases aligning to TRBD2. Germline V CDR1 and CDR2: MDHEN, SYDVKM. The CDR3 spans 15 residues. Trimming at V came to 5 bases and at J to 4 bases, leaving 5 bases not matched to a gene. For the CDR3, the DNA is TGTGCCAGCAGTCCTAGCGGGAGGGTTCCAGAGACCCAGTACTTC. Encoded protein: CASSPSGRVPETQYF.

The rearrangement uses TRBV27 and TRBJ1-5; a possible D gene is TRBD1 (5 bases). V lost 0 bases and J lost 3, with 9 bases in between. CDR1 is MNHEY, CDR2 SMNVEV, per germline (reference sequence). The CDR3 covers 15 residues. The CDR3 bases are TGTGCCAGCAGTTTATCGGGGGGATACAATCAGCCCCAGCATTTT. Translating gives CASSLSGGYNQPQHF.

Remarks on this clone: Other DNA sequences in the sample encode the same CDR3. The CDR3 DNA is TGTGCCAGCAGCTTGGCCGGGACAGGGGGCACTGAAGCTTTCTTT. Its protein is CASSLAGTGGTEAFF. The V and J genes are TRBV5-4 and TRBJ1-1; 11 bases map to TRBD1. Germline CDR1 reads SGHNT; CDR2 reads YYREEE (reference sequence). V lost 0 bases to trimming and J lost 4 bases; unmatched junction nucleotides: 2. This CDR3 has 15 amino acids.

The chain couples TRBV7-8 to TRBJ1-4; D is unresolved. Germline CDR1 and CDR2: SGHVS and FQNEAQ. Deletions cut 2 bases from V and 3 bases from J, with 13 bases between. This CDR3 is built from 16 residues. CDR3 region: CASSLIRPGANEKLFF. The CDR3 DNA is TGTGCCAGCAGCTTAATTCGTCCCGGTGCTAATGAAAAACTGTTTTTT.